One TCR beta chain is described in this entry. A much larger clone is a single base away; this may be a read error. The assay was immunoSEQ multiplex PCR, and TCRdb's table has in-frame clones only and misses some. Of roughly 2.2 million clones in the sample, approximately 95% were seen once. This record comes from a study of shared clonotypes between healthy human individuals. Across the study: The study used three CD4 naive, three CD4 memory, two CD8 naive and one CD8 memory plate per donor.

This sequence was found in a man in his late teens or twenties in good health. Some clones in this sample may be carry-over from other donors' samples. The sequencing sample was made of naive CD4+ T cells from PBMCs. Subset described: CD45RA+ positively selected.

CDR3 protein: CASSRLAGAYNEQFF. DNA for the CDR3: TGTGCCAGCAGCAGACTAGCGGGAGCCTACAATGAGCAGTTCTTC. This chain links TRBV9 with TRBJ2-1; TRBD2 agrees at 12 bases. CDR1 SGDLS and CDR2 YYNGEE come from the germline V gene. The CDR3 is made up of 15 amino acids. J gave up 2 bases and V 4 bases, and 1 base lay outside the gene matches. Combining the CDR3 with reference TRBV9 and TRBJ2-1 gives the whole variable domain DSGVTQTPKHLITATGQRVTLRCSPRSGDLSVYWYQQSLDQGLQFLIQYYNGEERAKGNILERFSAQQFPDLHSELNLSSLELGDSALYFCASSRLAGAYNEQFFGPGTRLTVL.